This T cell receptor beta chain originates from a study of blood T cell repertoires in COVID-19. Study processing details: Amplified reference gene primers provided the basis for estimating nucleated cell counts. Sequenced by immunoSEQ multiplex PCR; TCRdb stores in-frame clones only, minus some. That table is the source of V, J and clone size, and D and trimming were worked out from the DNA. The data contain over 200,000 clones, over 70% of them singletons. The CDR3 length is 20 residues. Germline CDR1 ENHRY, CDR2 SYGVKD. The ends lost 4 bases at V and 0 bases at J; junction bases unmatched: 12. The sequence derives from a woman in her 30s who had been exposed to COVID-19. The specimen sequenced was PBMCs or T cells enriched from blood (not recorded which). The chain employs TRBV10-3 and TRBJ2-6; 10 bases agree with TRBD1. CDR3 region: CAISADPGTGVFSGANVLTF. The CDR3 nucleotides are TGTGCCATCAGTGCCGACCCCGGGACAGGGGTTTTCTCTGGGGCCAACGTCCTGACTTTC.